Sequencing of this T cell receptor beta chain was carried out in a study of cytomegalovirus exposure and HLA in healthy donors. Overall study context: Both the roughly 120 validation repertoires and the roughly 700 first-cohort repertoires used the same platform, as reported by a later analysis. Notes on the study in general: The tendency of first-cohort TCR clusters to co-occur in the roughly 130 validation repertoires emerged from a later analysis.

TCRdb's table, derived via immunoSEQ multiplex PCR, lists solely in-frame clones and lacks some. Of approximately 81,000 clones listed, roughly 93% are singletons. About this clone itself: Its antigen is undetermined.

CDR3 size: 15 residues. Germline values: CDR1 SNHLY, CDR2 FYNNEI. Trimming stripped 5 bases from V and 3 bases from J, with 17 bases between. The rearrangement uses TRBV2 and TRBJ2-7, with D perhaps matching TRBD1 (5 bases). Material for sequencing was PBMCs. This receptor was obtained from a man aged 18 to 29 in good health and CMV-seronegative. The CDR3 reads CASSYLDTVNYEQYF. The DNA for the CDR3 is TGTGCCAGCAGTTATTTGGACACGGTGAACTACGAGCAGTACTTC.